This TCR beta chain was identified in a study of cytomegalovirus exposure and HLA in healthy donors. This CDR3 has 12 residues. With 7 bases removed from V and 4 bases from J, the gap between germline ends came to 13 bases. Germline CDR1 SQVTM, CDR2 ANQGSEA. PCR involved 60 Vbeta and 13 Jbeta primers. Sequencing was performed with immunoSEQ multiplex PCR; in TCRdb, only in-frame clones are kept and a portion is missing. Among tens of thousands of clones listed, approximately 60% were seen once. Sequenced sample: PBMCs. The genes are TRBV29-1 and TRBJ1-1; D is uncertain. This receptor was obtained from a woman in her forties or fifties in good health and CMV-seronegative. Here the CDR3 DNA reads TGCAGCGGGTGGAGGGTTTCCACTGAAGCTTTCTTT. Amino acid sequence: CSGWRVSTEAFF.